This TCR beta chain was recorded in a study of blood T cell repertoires in COVID-19. Study context: Collection of acute and convalescent COVID-19 samples took place in the United States, Italy and Spain. T cells, B-cell-depleted T cells, or PBMCs provided the cDNA or gDNA that served as material.

Seattle patient enrollment occurred during active infection, with longitudinal follow-up thereafter. The V end lost 1 base, the J end lost 5 bases, and 14 bases lay between the germline ends. CDR1 is SGHTA, CDR2 FQGNSA, per germline. The CDR3 is made up of 15 amino acids. In the original workflow: Reference gene primer amplification yielded estimated nucleated cell counts. Sequencing used immunoSEQ multiplex PCR; TCRdb keeps in-frame clones, though not all of them. The V and J calls and clone size were taken over from that table, and D and trimming were inferred from the DNA. Among almost 200,000 clones listed, around four fifths were seen once.

The TCR was taken from a man in his sixties with COVID-19, enrolled during active disease. The chain couples TRBV7-2 to TRBJ1-2; D may be TRBD1 (6 bases). The sample comprised peripheral blood. The DNA for the CDR3 is TGTGCCAGCAGCTTAGTGCAGGGGTCGGTATATGGCTACACCTTC. This encodes CASSLVQGSVYGYTF.